This TCR beta chain was sequenced during a study of T cells after yellow fever vaccination (dated by TCRdb to between 2019 and 2020). The study in broad terms: The SMART-Seq v4 Ultra Low Input RNA kit was used to prepare libraries from fractions with low cell numbers. To follow T-cell clones before and after primary and booster YFV17D yellow fever vaccination, bulk TCR alpha and beta repertoires were sequenced over time. Two healthy male donors, one aged 18 to 30 and one aged 30 to 39 years, made up the cohort. Blood samples were taken at several timepoints before and after primary and secondary immunization, and bulk PBMC replicates and cell subsets were isolated. Results the study describes overall, beyond this receptor: A small fraction of clonotypes appeared in both the CD4 and CD8 compartments, likely as a result of convergent recombination. Computational filtering was required because FACS-sorted repertoires could contain abundant contaminating clonotypes from the bulk population. The secondary T-cell response was weaker than the primary response but faster, peaking on day 5 instead of day 15. Most clones expanded after primary vaccination (around 96% of CD4 and 80% to 90% of CD8) were re-detected after the booster, suggesting that broad memory maintenance occurred. Because the study included only a couple of donors, the extent to which the findings can be generalized is limited.

This sample's treatment or condition label indicates: live attenuated yellow fever vaccine strain. At every blood-draw timepoint, two biological replicates of bulk PBMCs were collected. PBMCs were isolated from peripheral blood using a standard Ficoll-Paque protocol. TriZol was used to extract RNA from bulk PBMCs, from CD4 and CD8 fractions, and from dextramer-positive and dextramer-negative fractions. TCR cDNA was made using 5'RACE template switching, a step that added a universal primer site and unique molecular identifiers. Priming of cDNA synthesis was performed from both the TCR alpha and TCR beta constant segments. Two PCR steps were used to amplify libraries, with sample barcodes and sequencing adapters being added in the second step. Sequencing of libraries was done on Illumina HiSeq 2500 (2x100 bp) or NovaSeq (2x150 bp). For the original study's pipeline: Demultiplexing of reads and collapsing into UMI consensus sequences were performed with MIGEC, and V(D)J alignment was carried out with MiXCR. Vaccine-responding clonotypes were defined with edgeR using replicate PBMC samples, requiring FDR below 0.01 and a log2 fold change above 5 up to day 15. Each bulk clonotype was labeled CD4 or CD8 based on which sequenced repertoire, CD4 or CD8, contained the clonotype at higher abundance. TCRdb cleaned the public reads at Q25 with fastp, built clones with MiXCR and kept in-frame beta chains. Rows with one shared CDR3 protein collapse into an entry with the most common genes and DNA. Clone size and V and J calls follow TCRdb, not the original study. This sample lists a few hundred thousand distinct CDR3 sequences; 17% were detected once. The ten largest make up roughly 17% of the sample.

This clonotype was observed at least ten times. The target of this receptor is not known. Per-base qualities were not stored, and no clone one base away is much larger. A distance of 10 bases separates the germline ends of V and J, which lose 0 bases and 6 bases respectively. CDR1 LGHNA and CDR2 YSLEER were looked up in the germline V gene. The CDR3 contains 14 residues, cysteine and phenylalanine counted. The CDR3 DNA has 42 bases and is translated from base 1. This receptor chain uses TRBV4-3 and TRBJ2-3, with the D gene too uncertain to name. The sequence derives from a man younger than 35 who received the YFV17D yellow fever vaccine. The sample here was PBMCs, taken 4 to 6 days after the first yellow fever vaccination. The bases read TGCGCCAGCAGCCAAGATGGATCAGGCGATACGCAGTATTTT. Translation gives CASSQDGSGDTQYF.